The present entry profiles one T cell receptor beta chain with its context. As yet, its antigen is unknown. The sample belongs to a study of cytotoxic CD8 clonotypes in ibrutinib-treated CLL. Looking at the study overall: IGHV unmutated under 18; relapsed/refractory fewer than 13; treatment-naive under 16. Response sampling came at median around twelve months of treatment, ranging 6 to 36 months. Findings and caveats of the study: Rising at ibrutinib response, clonality subsequently fell back toward baseline at progression. Exceeding age-matched healthy donors, baseline clonality also tracked the counts of circulating CD8+ T cells.

Germline values: CDR1 SQVTM, CDR2 ANQGSEA. The CDR3 runs 14 residues. V shed 5 bases and J 1 base; nucleotides not matched to a gene: 4. This table comes from immunoSEQ multiplex PCR, and its TCRdb copy is limited to in-frame clones, with some not included. The data contain approximately 50,000 clones, about three quarters of them singletons. The sequence derives from a human donor with chronic lymphocytic leukemia. Sequenced material: PBMCs, taken after 12 months of ibrutinib treatment. The chain is built from TRBV29-1 and TRBJ2-1; 8 nucleotides match TRBD1. The CDR3 here is CSVRGTGSYNEQFF. The CDR3 bases are TGCAGCGTTCGAGGGACAGGTTCCTACAATGAGCAGTTCTTC.